One and the same sample provided the 18 T cell receptor beta chains below, sequenced in a study of follicular helper T cells after annual influenza vaccination. Time point defined: 2015-2016 season, 7 days after influenza vaccination. Measured with immunoSEQ multiplex PCR; TCRdb has only the in-frame clones, and not every one. The repertoire includes 5,500 to 7,500 clones, under 90% of them detected once, and approximately 0.58% sits in the top ten. The sample was CXCR5- memory CD4+ T cells sorted from blood, taken 7 days after influenza vaccination. The receptors originated from an adult who received the influenza vaccine.

The J gene is TRBJ1-2, the V gene TRBV27, with D unresolved. The CDR3 is 13 amino acids. Trimming cost V 4 bases and J 4 bases, with 10 bases left between them. The germline gives CDR1 MNHEY, CDR2 SMNVEV (reference sequence). Here the CDR3 DNA reads TGTGCCAGCAGTTCCCCAGGAGTCTATGGCTACACCTTC. Amino acid sequence: CASSSPGVYGYTF.

The chain couples TRBV5-6 to TRBJ2-3; 8 bases line up with TRBD2. Germline CDR1 is SGHDT and CDR2 is YYEEEE. This CDR3 region has 15 residues. The V segment lost 0 bases and the J segment 6 bases; nucleotides outside the gene matches: 6. The CDR3 DNA follows: TGTGCCAGCAGCTTGGGCCTAGCGGGCGGGGATACGCAGTATTTT. It codes for CASSLGLAGGDTQYF.

This sequence joins TRBV2 and TRBJ2-1; perhaps D is TRBD1 or TRBD2 (6 bases each). The CDR3 runs to 15 residues. The V gene lost 4 bases and the J gene lost 5 bases, with 15 bases spanning the gap. Germline-derived CDR1 and CDR2 are SNHLY and FYNNEI. CDR3 nucleotides: TGTGCCAGCAGTGTTCGGGGGCTAGTAGACAATGAGCAGTTCTTC. Amino acid sequence: CASSVRGLVDNEQFF.

V and J are TRBV11-2 and TRBJ2-3, with 9 bases aligning to TRBD2. J was trimmed by 6 bases and V by 5 bases; bases with no gene match: 15. The CDR3 has 17 amino acids. Germline-derived CDR1 and CDR2 are SGHAT and FQNNGV. CDR3: CASSPPTGTSSYDTQYF. The CDR3 DNA reads as TGTGCCAGCAGCCCTCCTACCGGGACTAGCTCATACGATACGCAGTATTTT.

This sequence joins TRBV23-1 and TRBJ1-5; 7 nucleotides line up with TRBD1. TRBV23-1 is assigned to the ORF class and has an uncertain function. The CDR3 spans 16 residues. J was trimmed by 6 bases and V by 2 bases; bases with no gene match: 10. Written as DNA, the CDR3 is TGCGCCAGCAGTCAAGGGTTTCCCAGGGGGTGTCAGCCCCAGCATTTT. This encodes CASSQGFPRGCQPQHF.

The chain links TRBV5-1 to TRBJ2-7; TRBD2 agrees at 7 bases. This CDR3 has 15 amino acids. With V trimmed by 3 bases and J by 3 bases, 9 bases remained unmatched. The V gene's germline CDR1 is SGHRS and CDR2 YFSETQ. The CDR3 DNA is TGCGCCAGCAGCTCGGGACCTAGGGACTACTACGAGCAGTACTTC. Its protein is CASSSGPRDYYEQYF.

This clone was seen only once. This chain uses TRBV2 with TRBJ2-3; D not resolved. This CDR3 region has 15 residues. CDR1 SNHLY and CDR2 FYNNEI come from the germline V gene. V was shortened by 7 bases and J by 4 bases, with 18 bases between the two germline ends. CDR3 region: CASNQQPYRADTQYF. The CDR3 DNA reads TGTGCCAGCAACCAACAACCCTACCGCGCAGATACGCAGTATTTT.

CDR3 coding DNA: TGTGCCAGCAGACCCCGGACCGTATTGTGGATATCCACCGGGGAGCTGTTTTTT. It specifies CASRPRTVLWISTGELFF. The gene calls are TRBV28 and TRBJ2-2; D is unclear. The CDR3 spans 18 residues. The germline CDR1 and CDR2 sequences are MDHEN and SYDVKM. Trimming cost V 6 bases and J 4 bases, with 24 bases left between them.

The gene calls are TRBV5-8 and TRBJ1-4, with 7 positions matching TRBD1. In germline, CDR1 is SGHTS, CDR2 YDEGEE. This CDR3 has 14 residues. Losses at the gene ends were 5 bases for V and 11 bases for J; bases not matched to a gene: 12. The CDR3 reads CASSPGQLRGKLFF. In nucleotides, the CDR3 is TGTGCCAGCAGTCCGGGACAGCTCCGAGGGAAACTGTTTTTT.

The J gene is TRBJ2-3, the V gene TRBV9; maybe TRBD1 (5 bases). Trimming took 0 bases from V and 7 from J, leaving 12 bases between them. The CDR3 loop spans 14 amino acids. Germline V lookup: CDR1 SGDLS, CDR2 YYNGEE. CDR3 protein: CASSVEGSGYTQYF. The CDR3 DNA reads TGTGCCAGCAGCGTAGAGGGGTCCGGGTATACGCAGTATTTT.

This clone appeared once. The chain employs TRBV5-1 and TRBJ2-2; either TRBD1 or TRBD2 may supply D (5 bases each). Trimming removed 1 base at V and 5 bases at J, with 15 bases between. The CDR3 is 16 residues long. Per germline, CDR1 SGHRS and CDR2 YFSETQ. The CDR3 DNA follows: TGCGCCAGCAGCTTGCAGGGCCTGAGGGGTACCGGGGAGCTGTTTTTT. Protein: CASSLQGLRGTGELFF.

J is TRBJ1-2 and V is TRBV7-9; 8 nucleotides align to TRBD1. Per the germline V gene, CDR1 is SEHNR and CDR2 is FQNEAQ (reference sequence). The CDR3 is 12 amino acids. V shed 5 bases, J shed 8 bases, and the junction held 4 bases outside the gene matches. CDR3 sequence (DNA): TGTGCCAGCAGCGCTGGACAGGGAGGCTACACCTTC. The encoded protein is CASSAGQGGYTF.

The CDR3 spells CASSPLDSGELFF. The CDR3 coding sequence is TGTGCCAGCAGCCCACTAGATTCCGGGGAGCTGTTTTTT. The chain employs TRBV7-2 and TRBJ2-2, with a possible D match to TRBD2 (5 bases). The CDR3 covers 13 residues. The germline V gene has CDR1 SGHTA and CDR2 FQGNSA. V shed 5 bases and J shed 6 bases, with 10 bases lying between them. The whole variable domain, remainder taken from reference TRBV7-2 and TRBJ2-2, is GAGVSQSPSNKVTEKGKDVELRCDPISGHTALYWYRQSLGQGLEFLIYFQGNSAPDKSGLPSDRFSAERTGGSVSTLTIQRTQQEDSAVYLCASSPLDSGELFFGEGSRLTVL.

The CDR3 coding sequence is TGTGCCAGCAGCTTGGGGACCCTTTCCTACAATGAGCAGTTCTTC. Translation gives CASSLGTLSYNEQFF. The genes are TRBV5-4 and TRBJ2-1; D remains ambiguous. The CDR3 runs to 15 residues. From germline, CDR1 is SGHNT and CDR2 YYREEE (reference sequence). V gave up 0 bases and J gave up 1 base, with 8 bases separating them.

This chain uses TRBV5-8 with TRBJ1-2; D gene ambiguous. This CDR3 contains 12 residues. V gave up 1 base and J gave up 8 bases, with 9 bases separating them. Germline V gives CDR1 SGHTS, CDR2 YDEGEE. The CDR3 reads CASSLRGFGYTF. The CDR3 coding sequence is TGTGCCAGCAGCTTGAGAGGGTTCGGCTACACCTTC.

The rearrangement joins TRBV25-1 to TRBJ2-5, with a tentative D call TRBD2 (6 bases). Trimming took off 1 base at V and 5 bases at J, with 11 bases between the two ends. This CDR3 is 14 amino acids long. CDR1 is MGHDK, CDR2 SYGVNS, per germline. The CDR3 loop is CASSESQEGETQYF. DNA of the CDR3: TGTGCCAGCAGTGAATCACAGGAGGGGGAGACCCAGTACTTC.

This clone was detected only once. This rearrangement joins TRBV7-9 to TRBJ1-2, with D perhaps TRBD1 (5 bases). CDR3 length: 13 amino acids. Germline V lookup: CDR1 SEHNR, CDR2 FQNEAQ (reference sequence). Trimming stripped 0 bases from V and 8 bases from J, with 10 bases between. The CDR3 nucleotides read TGTGCCAGCAGCTTAGCAGGGGTATCCGGCTACACCTTC. It codes for CASSLAGVSGYTF. The complete variable domain, with remaining parts taken from reference TRBV7-9 and TRBJ1-2, reads DTGVSQNPRHKITKRGQNVTFRCDPISEHNRLYWYRQTLGQGPEFLTYFQNEAQLEKSRLLSDRFSAERPKGSFSTLEIQRTEQGDSAMYLCASSLAGVSGYTFGSGTRLTVV.

CDR3 sequence: CASSEARAGANVLTF. DNA for the CDR3: TGTGCCAGCAGTGAAGCCCGGGCTGGGGCCAACGTCCTGACTTTC. The gene calls are TRBV25-1 and TRBJ2-6; D remains ambiguous. Germline V gives CDR1 MGHDK, CDR2 SYGVNS. V gave up 2 bases and J gave up 2 bases, with 7 bases separating them. The CDR3 is made up of 15 amino acids.